The 27 T cell receptor beta chains presented below share a single source sample, sequenced in a study of molecular identifiers for immune sequencing clone quantification. TCRdb recomputed calls from the PCR reads with MiXCR, one row per CDR3 protein. The table shows just over 40,000 distinct CDR3 sequences, with around 20% occurring only once. The sample comprised naive CD8+ T cells from blood, with Jurkat cell RNA spiked in. Stated subset: FACS-sorted CD8+CD4-CCR7+CD45RA+ naive T cells. Every receptor here comes from a human donor in good health. Some libraries in this study had Jurkat cell RNA spiked in.

CDR3 loop: CASSDGHYNEQFF. The CDR3 region has the DNA TGTGCCAGCAGCGATGGCCACTACAATGAGCAGTTCTTC. The genes are TRBV28 and TRBJ2-1; D remains unclear. Trimming cost V 6 bases and J 3 bases, with 9 bases left between them. Germline V CDR1 and CDR2: MDHEN, SYDVKM. CDR3 length: 13 residues. Variable domain in full (rest from reference TRBV28 and TRBJ2-1): DVKVTQSSRYLVKRTGEKVFLECVQDMDHENMFWYRQDPGLGLRLIYFSYDVKMKEKGDIPEGYSVSREKKERFSLILESASTNQTSMYLCASSDGHYNEQFFGPGTRLTVL.

This rearrangement joins TRBV5-1 to TRBJ2-7, with 7 bases identical to TRBD1. V lost 4 bases to trimming and J lost 6 bases; unmatched junction nucleotides: 7. The length of the CDR3 is 13 residues. Looked up from germline, CDR1 is SGHRS and CDR2 is YFSETQ. CDR3 amino acids: CASSTTTGSEQYF. As DNA, the CDR3 is TGCGCCAGCAGCACCACGACAGGGTCCGAGCAGTACTTC.

Remarks on this clonotype: It may be a read error: a sequence one base away is much more abundant. This rearrangement joins TRBV7-6 to TRBJ2-1; 8 positions match TRBD1. The V gene end was trimmed by 3 bases and the J gene end by 12 bases; junction bases not matched to a gene: 16. This CDR3 has 16 amino acids. Germline V gene sequence: CDR1 SGHVS, CDR2 FNYEAQ. The CDR3 sequence is CASSLWGTGGIDGQFF. The CDR3 nucleotides are TGTGCCAGCAGCTTGTGGGGGACAGGAGGGATCGATGGGCAGTTCTTC.

In its sample, this clonotype was seen many times. This rearrangement joins TRBV4-2 to TRBJ2-1; D is ambiguous. CDR1 and CDR2 from the germline V gene are LGHNA and YNFKEQ. The CDR3 sequence is 14 residues long. V was trimmed by 0 bases and J by 4 bases, leaving 7 bases between them. The CDR3 coding sequence is TGTGCCAGCAGCCAAGATCGATTATACAATGAGCAGTTCTTC. It codes for CASSQDRLYNEQFF.

This chain joins TRBV6-1 and TRBJ2-1; the match to TRBD2 covers 10 bases. CDR1 and CDR2 from the germline V gene are MNHNS and SASEGT. V lost 6 bases, J lost 6 bases, and 8 bases stayed unmatched. CDR3 size: 15 residues. CDR3 in amino acids: CASRLLLAGLNEQFF. The CDR3 DNA sequence: TGTGCCAGCAGATTGTTACTAGCGGGACTCAATGAGCAGTTCTTC.

This clonotype was counted at least ten times. The V call is TRBV6-2 or TRBV6-3, the J call TRBJ2-1, with 9 bases that match TRBD2. The CDR3 is made up of 19 amino acids. The germline V gene has CDR1 MNHEY and CDR2 SVGEGT. Germline trimming cut 6 bases from V and 6 bases from J; bases unmatched to any gene: 21. The DNA of the CDR3 is TGTGCCAGCAGATCGGTGGGGAGACTAGCGGCGTCTCCGGGCAATGAGCAGTTCTTC. Translated: CASRSVGRLAASPGNEQFF.

Of note for this clonotype: A much larger clone lies a single base off, so this may be a read error. The chain has TRBV27 and TRBJ2-7; D is unclear. With 3 bases removed from V and 1 base from J, the gap between germline ends came to 7 bases. The length of the CDR3 is 13 residues. Looked up from germline, CDR1 is MNHEY and CDR2 is SMNVEV (reference sequence). CDR3 sequence (DNA): TGTGCCAGCAGTTTTCAGCAGTCCTACGAGCAGTACTTC. It specifies CASSFQQSYEQYF.

Concerning this clonotype: Just one base apart from a much larger clone, this may be a read error. CDR3 bases: TGTGCCACCAGTGGTTCCTATAACGAGCAGTACTTC. This encodes CATSGSYNEQYF. The V call is TRBV24-1, the J call TRBJ2-7; no definite D call. V lost 5 bases and J 5 bases, leaving 9 bases between the germline ends. The germline V gene has CDR1 KGHDR and CDR2 SFDVKD. The CDR3 consists of 12 residues.

This clonotype has a count of ten or more. V gene TRBV5-6 combines with J gene TRBJ2-1, with a tentative D call TRBD2 (5 bases). Germline lookup yields CDR1 SGHDT and CDR2 YYEEEE. The CDR3 spans 14 residues. V shed 0 bases and J shed 3 bases, with 7 bases lying between them. CDR3 coding DNA: TGTGCCAGCAGCTTGGGACGGGACTACAATGAGCAGTTCTTC. Its translation is CASSLGRDYNEQFF.

The CDR3 sequence is CASSHETENTEAFF. The CDR3 region has the DNA TGCGCCAGCAGCCATGAGACAGAGAACACTGAAGCTTTCTTT. This chain uses TRBV4-3 with TRBJ1-1; TRBD1 might be the D (5 bases). The V end lost 3 bases, the J end lost 1 base, and 9 bases lay between the germline ends. Germline assignment: CDR1 LGHNA and CDR2 YSLEER. The CDR3 sequence is 14 residues long.

This clonotype was counted many times. The chain couples TRBV19 to TRBJ2-2; D not certain. This CDR3 has 12 amino acids. V was clipped by 5 bases and J by 6 bases, with 7 bases between them. Germline V gene sequence: CDR1 LNHDA, CDR2 SQIVND (reference sequence). The CDR3 here is CASSFQPGELFF. DNA for the CDR3: TGTGCCAGTAGTTTCCAGCCCGGGGAGCTGTTTTTT.

This clonotype was observed a few times. A clone one base away is much larger, so this may be a read error. The rearrangement joins TRBV4-2 to TRBJ2-2; 9 bases are a match to TRBD2. Trimming removed 6 bases from V and 6 bases from J; junction bases left unmatched: 11. In germline, CDR1 is LGHNA, CDR2 YNFKEQ. CDR3 length: 16 amino acids. CDR3 loop: CASRLSGGTLAGELFF. The CDR3 DNA reads as TGTGCCAGCAGACTTAGCGGGGGTACGCTTGCCGGGGAGCTGTTTTTT.

This clonotype was seen repeatedly, ten times or more. V is TRBV5-1 and J is TRBJ2-7; 15 bases are a match to TRBD2. Losses at the gene ends were 3 bases for V and 0 bases for J; bases not matched to a gene: 7. Per germline, CDR1 SGHRS and CDR2 YFSETQ. The CDR3 has 18 amino acids. The CDR3 sequence: CASSWGTSGRPLSYEQYF. In nucleotides, the CDR3 is TGCGCCAGCAGCTGGGGGACTAGCGGGAGGCCGCTCTCCTACGAGCAGTACTTC.

Of note for this clonotype: Being one base from a much bigger clone, this may be a read error. V usage is TRBV10-3 and J usage is TRBJ2-1, with D possibly called TRBD1 or TRBD2 (6 bases each). The CDR3 extends over 13 amino acids. Germline-derived CDR1 and CDR2 are ENHRY and SYGVKD. The CDR3 sequence is CAITTMEGVEQSF. The DNA of the CDR3 is TGTGCCATCACCACCATGGAGGGGGTTGAGCAGTCCTTC.

In this sample, this clonotype turned up many times. The CDR3 sequence: CASSVPLTGDITDTQYF. The CDR3 nucleotides read TGTGCCAGCAGCGTACCACTCACTGGGGACATTACAGATACGCAGTATTTT. The chain has TRBV11-2 and TRBJ2-3; a possible D gene is TRBD1 (6 bases). V dropped 5 bases and J dropped 3 bases, with 21 bases sitting between them. The CDR3 length is 17 residues. CDR1 is SGHAT and CDR2 is FQNNGV in the germline V gene.

This clonotype was seen a handful of times. This chain's CDR3 is CASSTWVNTEAFF. The CDR3 bases are TGTGCCAGCTCCACTTGGGTGAACACTGAAGCTTTCTTT. The V call is TRBV19, the J call TRBJ1-1; D ambiguous. The CDR3 has 13 residues. Trimming took 9 bases from V and 0 from J, leaving 11 bases between them. Germline V lookup: CDR1 LNHDA, CDR2 SQIVND (reference sequence).

This clonotype occurred many times. This chain joins TRBV28 and TRBJ2-7, with 16 bases fitting TRBD2. The CDR3 runs to 17 residues. J gave up 3 bases and V 2 bases, and 4 bases lay outside the gene matches. CDR1 is MDHEN, CDR2 SYDVKM, per germline. CDR3 sequence: CASSLGTSGRAGYEQYF. The CDR3 DNA reads as TGTGCCAGCAGTTTAGGGACTAGCGGGAGGGCCGGCTACGAGCAGTACTTC.

The table lists this clonotype with many counts. This chain joins TRBV7-3 and TRBJ2-3, with TRBD1 matching 8 bases. CDR3 length equals 15 residues. Per the germline V gene, CDR1 is SGHTA and CDR2 is FQGTGA. The V and J ends lost 5 bases and 1 base, in that order; junction bases with no gene match: 5. The CDR3 loop reads CASSIHRGGTDTQYF. DNA of the CDR3: TGTGCCAGCAGCATACACAGGGGGGGCACAGATACGCAGTATTTT.

There are a few counts of this clonotype. CDR3 sequence: CASSIGPGTSYEQYF. The CDR3 coding sequence is TGTGCCAGTAGTATAGGTCCGGGGACCTCCTACGAGCAGTACTTC. The chain couples TRBV19 to TRBJ2-7; possibly TRBD1 or TRBD2 for D (5 bases each). CDR1 and CDR2 from the germline V gene are LNHDA and SQIVND (reference sequence). The CDR3 runs to 15 residues. V lost 1 base and J 0 bases, leaving 10 bases between the germline ends. Variable domain in full (rest from reference TRBV19 and TRBJ2-7): DGGITQSPKYLFRKEGQNVTLSCEQNLNHDAMYWYRQDPGQGLRLIYYSQIVNDFQKGDIAEGYSVSREKKESFPLTVTSAQKNPTAFYLCASSIGPGTSYEQYFGPGTRLTVT.

Details on this clonotype: This may come from a read error, since a much larger clone is one base off. The rearrangement links TRBV9 to TRBJ2-1; the match to TRBD2 covers 12 bases. Trimming removed 4 bases from V and 5 bases from J; junction bases left unmatched: 7. This CDR3 comprises 16 residues. CDR1 SGDLS and CDR2 YYNGEE come from the germline V gene. In DNA form, the CDR3 reads TGTGCCAGCAGCCCCAGGACTAGCGGGGCCCACAATGAGCAGTTCTTC. Its translation is CASSPRTSGAHNEQFF.

This clonotype was seen at least ten times. The V gene is TRBV4-1, the J gene TRBJ2-7, with D tentatively TRBD1 or TRBD2 (5 bases each). This CDR3 is 16 amino acids long. In germline, CDR1 is MGHRA, CDR2 YSYEKL. Deletions cut 1 base from V and 0 bases from J, with 13 bases between. CDR3 residues: CASSQVGTPFSYEQYF. The CDR3 DNA reads as TGCGCCAGCAGCCAAGTTGGGACCCCATTCTCCTACGAGCAGTACTTC.

This clonotype was observed at least ten times. CDR3 nucleotide sequence: TGTGCCACCAGTGTCGTGACTAGCGGCTACAATGAGCAGTTCTTC. The encoded protein is CATSVVTSGYNEQFF. The J gene is TRBJ2-1, the V gene TRBV24-1, with 9 bases lining up with TRBD2. Germline-derived CDR1 and CDR2 are KGHDR and SFDVKD. Unmatched junction bases numbered 4, after V lost 5 bases and J lost 3 bases. The CDR3 sequence is 15 residues long.

At least ten counts were recorded for this clonotype. The chain uses TRBV9 and TRBJ1-1; 11 bases fit TRBD1. The CDR3 is 15 amino acids. V shed 4 bases, J shed 9 bases, and the junction held 11 bases outside the gene matches. Germline V CDR1 and CDR2: SGDLS, YYNGEE. The CDR3 region is CASSPGGQGDMKAFF. The CDR3 DNA is TGTGCCAGCAGCCCCGGGGGACAGGGGGACATGAAAGCTTTCTTT.

This clonotype was recorded at least ten times. This chain's CDR3 is CASSQGSYEQYF. The CDR3 bases are TGTGCCAGCAGCCAAGGGTCTTACGAGCAGTACTTC. The chain couples TRBV4-2 to TRBJ2-7, with D hard to call. Trimming removed 1 base at V and 4 bases at J, with 5 bases between. The CDR3 contains 12 residues. Germline lookup yields CDR1 LGHNA and CDR2 YNFKEQ.

This clonotype was recorded at least ten times. This chain joins TRBV15 and TRBJ2-7; 9 positions agree with TRBD2. This CDR3 comprises 16 residues. Germline CDR1 is LNHNV and CDR2 is YYDKDF (reference sequence). The ends lost 7 bases at V and 6 bases at J; junction bases unmatched: 16. This chain's CDR3 is CATKKNLGGRAFEQYF. The CDR3 coding sequence is TGTGCCACCAAAAAGAACCTTGGCGGGAGGGCCTTCGAGCAGTACTTC.

This clonotype was detected many times. This chain's CDR3 is CASTTTFGTGSPEQYF. In DNA form, the CDR3 reads TGTGCCAGTACCACAACCTTCGGGACAGGGAGTCCCGAGCAGTACTTC. The chain is built from TRBV19 and TRBJ2-7, with 9 bases fitting TRBD1. Germline CDR1 LNHDA, CDR2 SQIVND (reference sequence). The CDR3 extends over 16 amino acids. With 7 bases clipped from V and 6 bases from J, the junction kept 16 bases outside the gene matches.

This clonotype was recorded many times. The rearrangement joins TRBV9 to TRBJ2-7; TRBD2 is a possible D gene (6 bases). The germline V gene has CDR1 SGDLS and CDR2 YYNGEE. The CDR3 consists of 14 residues. Trimming left V 0 bases short and J 5 bases short, with 12 bases between. The CDR3 spells CASSVAGGTHEQYF. Here the CDR3 DNA reads TGTGCCAGCAGCGTAGCGGGCGGGACCCACGAGCAGTACTTC.